The clone carrying this T cell receptor (beta chain) showed up just once. This sample stems from a study of CD4 T cell repertoires in COVID-19. Study-wide background: Other coronavirus spike proteins restimulated relabeled CFSE-low cells expanded with IL-2 for about eleven days.

These memory T cells were uncultured and sequenced directly after ex vivo isolation. This table comes from immunoSEQ multiplex PCR, and its TCRdb copy is limited to in-frame clones, with some not included. The sample has about 75,000 clones, under 90% seen once. The trim removed 4 bases at V and 5 bases at J, leaving 8 bases unmatched. Germline CDR1 and CDR2: MNHNS and SASEGT. The CDR3 runs 16 residues. The receptor was isolated from a human donor who had COVID-19. Sequenced material: CD4+ T cells from peripheral blood, taken after recovery from COVID-19. V is TRBV6-1 and J is TRBJ1-4, with TRBD1 matching over 9 bases. CDR3 in DNA: TGTGCCAGCAGTGGTGGAGGGACAGGGTCCAATGAAAAACTGTTTTTT. It codes for CASSGGGTGSNEKLFF.